The T cell receptor (beta chain) described here comes from a study of regulatory T cells in long-lasting Graves disease (dated by TCRdb to 2020 to 2022). About the investigation overall: Newly diagnosed Graves' disease patients had taken antithyroid drugs for less than 3 months. Peripheral blood TCR sequencing and RNA sequencing compared persistent Graves' disease patients with newly diagnosed Graves' disease patients. The study took place in China and was registered as a clinical trial. TCR sequencing covered around 13 persistent and 20 newly diagnosed Graves' disease patients, some 35 samples in total. Here is what the overall study found, with its caveats: The study examined only peripheral blood because the primary lesion, thyroid tissue, could not be accessed. Patients with persistent disease shared more public clonotypes (around 3,000) than newly diagnosed patients did (966). Persistent Graves' disease patients showed lower TCR Shannon entropy and fewer highly expanded clones than newly diagnosed patients, suggesting clonal expansion. Sequencing and analysis were limited to the TCR beta chain. The authors noted that the small sample size was a limitation that may lower accuracy. Persistent disease showed preferential use of TRBV28, TRBJ1-2 and TRBJ2-5, whereas newly diagnosed disease favored TRBV20-1 and TRBJ2-1.

The V and J ends are trimmed by 10 bases and 6 bases, leaving 11 bases between them. The CDR3 runs 11 amino acids, cysteine and phenylalanine included. The sequence is cut down to CDR3 DNA, 33 bases in frame from base 1. The germline V gene gives CDR1 as SGHAT and CDR2 as FQNNGV. The time point label here, explained by the study, means: newly diagnosed GD, antithyroid drugs for less than 3 months. For both TCR sequencing and RNA sequencing, RNA was extracted from PBMCs using TRIzol. Graves' disease was diagnosed according to American Thyroid Association guidelines. The patients came from an endocrinology department in Xi'an, China. Each patient gave 8.5 to 9.5 milliliters of peripheral blood, collected in an EDTA anticoagulant tube. Ficoll Paque Plus density gradient separation was used to isolate PBMCs, and no further T cell sorting was performed. An Agilent 2100 Bioanalyzer and agarose gel were used to assess RNA quality, and a NanoDrop 2000 was used to measure RNA concentration.

The receptor library was made with multiplex PCR. The instrument given in TCRdb is Illumina HiSeq 4000. To build TCR beta libraries, CDR3 regions were amplified by Arm-PCR using iRepertoire HTBI primers. PCR products were gel purified before sequencing. In the original analysis: Gene usage analysis of CDR3 amino acid clonotypes relied on the 60 to 65 TRBV and 14 TRBJ segments identified across samples. COPE and FqMerger were used to merge filtered high-quality paired reads into contigs. BLAST was used to align contigs to IMGT TRBV, TRBD and TRBJ reference genes, and CDR3 was defined according to IMGT. Clonotypes above 0.1% frequency were classified as highly expanded clones. Repertoire diversity was measured by Shannon entropy, and V-J evenness by the Gini coefficient. A clonotype found in more than one individual was treated as public. TCRdb reworked the public reads: Q25 trimming with fastp, MiXCR clone assembly, productive beta chains retained. CDR3 protein sequences are deduplicated, and each keeps its most common genes and DNA. The V and J calls follow TCRdb's processing rather than the paper's. The sample yields around 400,000 distinct CDR3 sequences; roughly 15% were counted once. The leading ten clones occupy 20% to 25% of the sample.

This clonotype was observed at least ten times. No antigen is known for it. Nothing much larger sits one base from this clone, and base qualities are not available. The receptor was isolated from a female donor with Graves disease. In this chain, TRBV11-2 is recombined with TRBJ2-3; the best D guess is TRBD1, with 6 bases matching. This specimen consisted of peripheral blood mononuclear cells (PBMCs), obtained at new diagnosis, from a patient treated with antithyroid drugs. The sequenced DNA is TGTGCCACCAGGGGTACCGATACGCAGTATTTT. Translated, it reads CATRGTDTQYF.